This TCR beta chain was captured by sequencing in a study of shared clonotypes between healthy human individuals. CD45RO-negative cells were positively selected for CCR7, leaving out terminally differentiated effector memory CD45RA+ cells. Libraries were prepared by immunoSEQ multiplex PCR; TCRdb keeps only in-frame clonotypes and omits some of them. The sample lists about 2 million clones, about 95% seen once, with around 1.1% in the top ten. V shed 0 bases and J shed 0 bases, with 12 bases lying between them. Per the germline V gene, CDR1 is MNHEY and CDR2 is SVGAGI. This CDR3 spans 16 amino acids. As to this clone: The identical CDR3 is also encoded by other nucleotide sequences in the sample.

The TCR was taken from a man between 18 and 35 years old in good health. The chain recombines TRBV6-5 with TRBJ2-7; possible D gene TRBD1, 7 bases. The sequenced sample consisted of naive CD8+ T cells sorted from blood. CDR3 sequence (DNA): TGTGCCAGCAGTTACTCTGCGGGACAGCGCTCCTACGAGCAGTACTTC. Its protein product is CASSYSAGQRSYEQYF.